This T cell receptor beta chain was obtained from a study of tumor-infiltrating lymphocytes in primary liver carcinoma. The roughly 18-32 mg bulk tissue piece was not sorted before simultaneous RNA and DNA extraction. Every one of the tumor samples had a viable tumor cell content above 75%. cDNA specific to TCR beta was made from 500 to 650 ng of total RNA, with a constant-region primer employed for priming. Three-round nested multiplex PCR performed with slightly modified ARM-PCR produced the TCR beta libraries. A C-beta reverse primer and TRBV1-TRBV30 forward primers served in each of the first two PCR rounds, at about 9 cycles apiece. Each CDR3 protein is one row after TCRdb ran MiXCR on the multiplex PCR reads. Among 100,000 or so distinct CDR3 sequences listed, approximately 80% were seen once. CDR3 length equals 15 residues. Germline V gene data show CDR1 as SQVTM and CDR2 as ANQGSEA. The V gene lost 7 bases and the J gene lost 0 bases, with 18 bases spanning the gap.

Comment on this clonotype: The antigen is undetermined. This is likely a read error, given that the CDR3 carries no conserved phenylalanine or tryptophan at its end.

Whole-study findings and limits: Tumors had a top-250-clone fraction that was significantly higher than blood (p = 0.039).

Sequencing was performed on liver tumor tissue from sampling region 3. This sample's subset: tumor region T3, left-lateral pole. The sequence came from a man between 40 and 49 years old with primary liver carcinoma and hepatitis B virus infection. The chain joins TRBV29-1 to TRBJ1-1; a possible D gene is TRBD1 (5 bases). The CDR3 loop reads CSGASGWGMNTEAFI. For the CDR3, the DNA is TGCAGCGGGGCTTCAGGGTGGGGCATGAACACTGAAGCTTTCATT.